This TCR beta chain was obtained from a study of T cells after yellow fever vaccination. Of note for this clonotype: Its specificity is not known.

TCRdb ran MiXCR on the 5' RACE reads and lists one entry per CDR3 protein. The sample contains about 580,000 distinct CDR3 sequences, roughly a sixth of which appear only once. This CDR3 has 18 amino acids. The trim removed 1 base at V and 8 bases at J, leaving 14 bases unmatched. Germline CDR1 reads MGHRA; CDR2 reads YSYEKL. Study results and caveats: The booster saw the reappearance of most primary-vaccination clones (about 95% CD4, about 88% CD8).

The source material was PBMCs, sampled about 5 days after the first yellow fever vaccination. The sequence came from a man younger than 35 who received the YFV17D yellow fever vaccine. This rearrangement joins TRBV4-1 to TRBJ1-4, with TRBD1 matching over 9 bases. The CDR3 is CASSQVPYKQGAGEKLFF. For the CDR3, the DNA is TGCGCCAGCAGCCAAGTCCCTTATAAACAGGGGGCAGGGGAAAAACTGTTTTTT.